This TCR beta chain stems from a study of a mutant IDH1 vaccine in newly diagnosed glioma. Details on this clone: The antigen remains undetermined.

The V end was cut by 1 base, the J end by 4 bases, with 16 bases between. The germline V gene encodes CDR1 MNHNS and CDR2 SASEGT. The CDR3 runs to 17 residues. Repertoires were generated with immunoSEQ multiplex PCR, while TCRdb's copy carries only in-frame clones and drops some. Of around 29,000 clones in the sample, about 85% were seen once. Sample time point: week 5, during vaccination. The content of each vaccine dose was 300 ug of mutant IDH1 20-mer peptide, and topical imiquimod accompanied it. The receptor's source is a woman aged 40 to 50 with glioma. Some clones in this sample may be carry-over from other donors' samples. Source: peripheral blood mononuclear cells (PBMCs), taken from a glioma patient whose treatment included an IDH1 peptide vaccine. This chain links TRBV6-1 with TRBJ2-2; the D gene could be TRBD1 or TRBD2 (6 bases each). In nucleotides, the CDR3 is TGTGCCAGCAGTGAAGTGGTGAGGGGGGCGGGCACCGGGGAGCTGTTTTTT. This codes for CASSEVVRGAGTGELFF.